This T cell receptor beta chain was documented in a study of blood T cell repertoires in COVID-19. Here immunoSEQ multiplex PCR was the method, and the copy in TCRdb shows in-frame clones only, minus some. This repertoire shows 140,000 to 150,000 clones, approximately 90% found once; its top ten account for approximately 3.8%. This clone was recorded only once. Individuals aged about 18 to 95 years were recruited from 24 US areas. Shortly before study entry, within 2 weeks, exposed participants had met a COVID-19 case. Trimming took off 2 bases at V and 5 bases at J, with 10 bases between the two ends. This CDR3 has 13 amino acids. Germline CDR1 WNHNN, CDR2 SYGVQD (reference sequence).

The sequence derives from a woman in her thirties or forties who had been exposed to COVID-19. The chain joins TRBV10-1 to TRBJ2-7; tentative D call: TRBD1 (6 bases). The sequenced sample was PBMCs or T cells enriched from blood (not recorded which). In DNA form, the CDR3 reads TGCGCCAGCAGTGAGGCAGGGGAAGACGAGCAGTACTTC. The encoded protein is CASSEAGEDEQYF.